Presented here are 27 T cell receptor beta chains from one specimen sequenced in a study of blood T cell repertoires in COVID-19 (dated by TCRdb to 2019 to 2021). Receptor amplification or capture employed the immunoSEQ multiplex PCR assay. The table was pulled from immuneACCESS by TCRdb, which kept in-frame rearrangements only. Such tables lose some clones; where checked, under half of the loss comes from unresolved V genes, and the rest has no known cause. This sample comprises about 190,000 clones, around 86% of them detected only once. Around 7% of the sample comes from the top ten. The specimen sequenced was peripheral blood. All receptors derive from a man aged 35-49 years with acute or convalescent COVID-19.

This chain connects TRBV7-2 to TRBJ2-1, with 7 bases identical to TRBD1. The V segment lost 8 bases and the J segment 6 bases; nucleotides outside the gene matches: 10. The CDR3 runs to 14 residues. CDR1 is SGHTA and CDR2 is FQGNSA in the germline V gene. The chain's CDR3 is CASGVTGRSNEQFF. CDR3 in DNA: TGTGCCAGCGGCGTGACAGGGCGGTCCAATGAGCAGTTCTTC.

The V call is TRBV7-6, the J call TRBJ1-4, with D uncertain. This CDR3 spans 15 amino acids. Germline assignment: CDR1 SGHVS and CDR2 FNYEAQ. The V gene lost 1 base and the J gene lost 0 bases, with 6 bases spanning the gap. The CDR3 region is CASSLDSATNEKLFF. The CDR3, as DNA: TGTGCCAGCAGCTTAGACAGTGCAACTAATGAAAAACTGTTTTTT.

This chain links TRBV21-1 with TRBJ1-2; the DNA was not used to check the table's D call, TRBD1. TRBV21-1 is labeled a pseudogene. CDR3 size: 13 residues. CDR3 region: CASSLQVHYGYTF. As DNA, the CDR3 is TGTGCCAGCAGCTTACAGGTGCACTATGGCTACACCTTC.

The chain employs TRBV19 and TRBJ2-5; 9 bases are a match to TRBD2. The CDR3 has 14 residues. Germline V gene data show CDR1 as LNHDA and CDR2 as SQIVND (reference sequence). Trimming cost V 5 bases and J 3 bases; bases outside gene matches: 4. Written as DNA, the CDR3 is TGTGCCAGTAGTGGGGGACTAGCCGAAGAGACCCAGTACTTC. Translating it yields CASSGGLAEETQYF.

The rearrangement joins TRBV7-2 to TRBJ2-7, with 13 positions matching TRBD2. Germline V CDR1 and CDR2: SGHTA, FQGNSA. Trimming took 4 bases from V and 4 from J; bases not matched to a gene: 4. The CDR3 is 15 amino acids. The DNA of the CDR3 is TGTGCCAGCAGCTCGGGACTAGCGGGGAGGTACGAGCAGTACTTC. It specifies CASSSGLAGRYEQYF.

The chain recombines TRBV4-2 with TRBJ2-5, with 9 nucleotides matching TRBD2. This CDR3 is built from 16 residues. Germline loops: CDR1 LGHNA, CDR2 YNFKEQ. Trimming took 4 bases from V and 1 from J; bases not matched to a gene: 7. The CDR3 nucleotides are TGTGCCAGCAGCCCTCGGGGCGGGGGGGTCCAAGAGACCCAGTACTTC. Translating gives CASSPRGGGVQETQYF.

This clone was detected once. V and J are TRBV18 and TRBJ2-1; 12 bases match TRBD2. V was clipped by 4 bases and J by 6 bases; unmatched bases: 7. The length of the CDR3 is 16 residues. Germline V gene lookup returns CDR1 KGHSH and CDR2 LQKENI. The CDR3 DNA is TGTGCCAGCTCACTTCCTAGCGGGGGGGCCTTCAATGAGCAGTTCTTC. It codes for CASSLPSGGAFNEQFF. Full variable domain (rest looked up from reference TRBV18 and TRBJ2-1): NAGVMQNPRHLVRRRGQEARLRCSPMKGHSHVYWYRQLPEEGLKFMVYLQKENIIDESGMPKERFSAEFPKEGPSILRIQQVVRGDSAAYFCASSLPSGGAFNEQFFGPGTRLTVL.

This clone was seen a single time. This chain joins TRBV5-1 and TRBJ2-7, with 12 bases aligning to TRBD1. The CDR3 has 15 residues. The V and J ends lost 2 bases and 3 bases, in that order; junction bases with no gene match: 3. CDR1 is SGHRS, CDR2 YFSETQ, per germline. The chain's CDR3 is CASSFGTGGSYEQYF. The CDR3 region has the DNA TGCGCCAGCAGCTTTGGGACAGGGGGCAGCTACGAGCAGTACTTC.

The chain links TRBV2 to TRBJ2-3; D is uncertain. Between the trimmed V and J ends, which lost 1 base and 0 bases, there was a span of 8 bases. The CDR3 runs to 15 residues. The germline V gene has CDR1 SNHLY and CDR2 FYNNEI. The CDR3 DNA is TGTGCCAGCAGTGAAGATGGCGGAAGCACAGATACGCAGTATTTT. Translated, it gives CASSEDGGSTDTQYF. Drawing the rest from reference TRBV2 and TRBJ2-3, the complete variable domain is EPEVTQTPSHQVTQMGQEVILRCVPISNHLYFYWYRQILGQKVEFLVSFYNNEISEKSEIFDDQFSVERPDGSNFTLKIRSTKLEDSAMYFCASSEDGGSTDTQYFGPGTRLTVL.

This rearrangement joins TRBV7-6 to TRBJ2-2; D is unclear. This CDR3 is built from 13 residues. The V gene's germline CDR1 is SGHVS and CDR2 FNYEAQ. The V and J ends lost 2 bases and 8 bases respectively, with 9 bases between them. The CDR3 loop reads CASSLNIAGELFF. As DNA, the CDR3 is TGTGCCAGCAGCTTAAATATAGCTGGGGAGCTGTTTTTT.

The CDR3 loop is CASSFATKTEAFF. DNA for the CDR3: TGTGCCAGCAGTTTCGCAACAAAGACTGAAGCTTTCTTT. The J gene is TRBJ1-1, the V gene TRBV12-3 or TRBV12-4; unclear D gene. Trimming cost V 3 bases and J 5 bases, with 10 bases left between them. This CDR3 has 13 amino acids.

The chain is built from TRBV19 and TRBJ1-5; D is possibly TRBD1 (6 bases). In germline, CDR1 is LNHDA, CDR2 SQIVND (reference sequence). The CDR3 length is 12 residues. V was trimmed by 8 bases and J by 4 bases, leaving 9 bases between them. The CDR3 nucleotides are TGTGCCAGTGGACAGCGGAATCAGCCCCAGCATTTT. Residues: CASGQRNQPQHF. The full variable domain, its missing parts supplied by reference TRBV19 and TRBJ1-5, is DGGITQSPKYLFRKEGQNVTLSCEQNLNHDAMYWYRQDPGQGLRLIYYSQIVNDFQKGDIAEGYSVSREKKESFPLTVTSAQKNPTAFYLCASGQRNQPQHFGDGTRLSIL.

The V call is TRBV9, the J call TRBJ2-1; maybe TRBD2 (6 bases). The V end lost 4 bases, the J end lost 3 bases, and 23 bases lay between the germline ends. The CDR3 totals 18 residues. CDR1 and CDR2 from the germline V gene are SGDLS and YYNGEE. CDR3 region: CASSPRRVGSGGYNEQFF. The CDR3 DNA is TGTGCCAGCAGCCCCCGGCGGGTTGGTAGCGGCGGCTACAATGAGCAGTTCTTC. The full variable domain, in which reference TRBV9 and TRBJ2-1 provide the parts outside the CDR3, is DSGVTQTPKHLITATGQRVTLRCSPRSGDLSVYWYQQSLDQGLQFLIQYYNGEERAKGNILERFSAQQFPDLHSELNLSSLELGDSALYFCASSPRRVGSGGYNEQFFGPGTRLTVL.

The chain joins TRBV14 to TRBJ2-5; a weak D match, TRBD1 (8 bases). Germline-derived CDR1 and CDR2 are SGHDN and FVKESK. V gave up 5 bases and J gave up 9 bases, with 25 bases separating them. There are 16 residues in the CDR3. The DNA of the CDR3 is TGTGCCAGCAGCATAATGGGACAGGCCAGCGGGGCGGCCCAGTACTTC. Translated, it gives CASSIMGQASGAAQYF.

The chain employs TRBV27 and TRBJ2-7; TRBD2 aligns across 10 bases. Per the germline V gene, CDR1 is MNHEY and CDR2 is SMNVEV (reference sequence). The J segment lost 4 bases and the V segment lost 3 bases, leaving 6 bases of the junction unmatched. The CDR3 runs to 15 residues. The CDR3 nucleotides are TGTGCCAGCAGTTTCACTAGCGGGGCCCTATACGAGCAGTACTTC. Translating gives CASSFTSGALYEQYF.

The chain recombines TRBV15 with TRBJ2-6, with 7 bases fitting TRBD1. The V gene end was trimmed by 3 bases and the J gene end by 4 bases; junction bases not matched to a gene: 9. Germline V gene sequence: CDR1 LNHNV, CDR2 YYDKDF (reference sequence). CDR3 size: 17 residues. The CDR3 region is CATSSRTGPFGANVLTF. In DNA, the CDR3 is TGTGCCACCAGCAGCCGGACAGGCCCCTTCGGGGCCAACGTCCTGACTTTC.

V usage is TRBV21-1 and J usage is TRBJ1-2; TRBD1 is the table's D call, not checked against the DNA. TRBV21-1 is reported as a pseudogene. The CDR3 runs 13 residues. CDR3 nucleotide sequence: TGTGCCAGCAGCAACGGACAGGGGGCCGGCTACACCTTC. Encoded protein: CASSNGQGAGYTF.

The gene calls are TRBV28 and TRBJ1-1; 7 nucleotides agree with TRBD1. J gave up 10 bases and V 3 bases, and 11 bases lay outside the gene matches. CDR1 MDHEN and CDR2 SYDVKM come from the germline V gene. The CDR3 runs 14 residues. In DNA, the CDR3 is TGTGCCAGCAGTTTTCCTACCTTGAGGACAGGAGCTTTCTTT. This gives the protein CASSFPTLRTGAFF.

The V gene is TRBV7-2, the J gene TRBJ1-1; TRBD1 aligns across 11 bases. V lost 0 bases and J lost 4; bases outside the gene matches: 4. The CDR3 contains 16 residues. The germline gives CDR1 SGHTA, CDR2 FQGNSA. The CDR3: CASSLASGTGGTEAFF. CDR3 DNA sequence: TGTGCCAGCAGCTTAGCCTCCGGGACAGGGGGCACTGAAGCTTTCTTT.

The V gene is TRBV5-6, the J gene TRBJ1-1, with D unclear. The CDR3 is made up of 14 amino acids. Trimming took off 0 bases at V and 10 bases at J, with 16 bases between the two ends. Looked up from germline, CDR1 is SGHDT and CDR2 is YYEEEE. The CDR3 is CASSLGVGRLLAFF. CDR3 bases: TGTGCCAGCAGCTTGGGGGTCGGGAGGTTATTAGCTTTCTTT.

The chain uses TRBV19 and TRBJ1-4; 9 bases are a match to TRBD1. Germline V CDR1 and CDR2: LNHDA, SQIVND (reference sequence). The junction had 9 bases not matched to a gene; V was cut back by 5 bases and J by 5 bases. This CDR3 spans 16 amino acids. This chain's CDR3 is CASSLTPGTGNEKLFF. For the CDR3, the DNA is TGTGCCAGTAGTCTTACCCCCGGGACAGGGAATGAAAAACTGTTTTTT.

CDR3 coding DNA: TGTGCCAGCAGCCCTAGCCTCGCGGCGAGTGGCAATCAGCCCCAGCATTTT. Amino acids: CASSPSLAASGNQPQHF. V gene TRBV3-1 (or the pseudogene TRBV3-2) combines with J gene TRBJ1-5; D is unclear. Germline values: CDR1 LGHDT, CDR2 YNNKEL (reference sequence). Trimming pared 4 bases from V and 2 bases from J, leaving 18 bases between. This CDR3 region has 17 residues.

This rearrangement joins TRBV7-9 to TRBJ2-7, with D hard to call. V gave up 0 bases and J gave up 5 bases, with 8 bases separating them. Germline CDR1 is SEHNR and CDR2 is FQNEAQ (reference sequence). This CDR3 is 13 amino acids long. CDR3 in amino acids: CASSLAGFDEQYF. The CDR3 coding sequence is TGTGCCAGCAGCTTAGCCGGGTTCGACGAGCAGTACTTC.

The CDR3 spells CASSQVLGDEQYF. CDR3 nucleotides: TGTGCCAGCAGCCAAGTATTAGGGGACGAGCAGTACTTC. The chain is built from TRBV14 and TRBJ2-7, with D tentatively TRBD1 (5 bases). CDR3 length: 13 amino acids. Germline CDR1 is SGHDN and CDR2 is FVKESK. The V gene lost 1 base and the J gene lost 5 bases, with 9 bases spanning the gap.

The V and J genes are TRBV5-1 and TRBJ2-3; D might be TRBD1 (5 bases). The germline V gene encodes CDR1 SGHRS and CDR2 YFSETQ. This CDR3 is 15 amino acids long. Trimming stripped 0 bases from V and 6 bases from J, with 14 bases between. The CDR3 bases are TGCGCCAGCAGCTTGGCCGTGACAGAATTTGATACGCAGTATTTT. Protein: CASSLAVTEFDTQYF. The variable domain in full, with the rest retrieved from reference TRBV5-1 and TRBJ2-3, is KAGVTQTPRYLIKTRGQQVTLSCSPISGHRSVSWYQQTPGQGLQFLFEYFSETQRNKGNFPGRFSGRQFSNSRSEMNVSTLELGDSALYLCASSLAVTEFDTQYFGPGTRLTVL.

The J gene is TRBJ2-2, the V gene TRBV6-6; 8 positions agree with TRBD1. After removal of 4 bases from V and 8 bases from J, the junction contained 3 bases not matched to a gene. The CDR3 totals 13 residues. Germline loops: CDR1 MNHNY, CDR2 SVGAGI (reference sequence). CDR3 loop: CASSFQGAGELFF. The DNA of the CDR3 is TGTGCCAGCAGTTTCCAGGGGGCGGGGGAGCTGTTTTTT.

The rearrangement joins TRBV7-8 to TRBJ2-3, with TRBD1 matching 7 bases. CDR1 is SGHVS, CDR2 FQNEAQ, per germline. The CDR3 is made up of 16 amino acids. With 5 bases clipped from V and 3 bases from J, the junction kept 11 bases outside the gene matches. This CDR3 reads CASSLVTGSTTDTQYF. CDR3 coding DNA: TGTGCCAGCAGCCTCGTGACAGGGAGTACAACAGATACGCAGTATTTT.